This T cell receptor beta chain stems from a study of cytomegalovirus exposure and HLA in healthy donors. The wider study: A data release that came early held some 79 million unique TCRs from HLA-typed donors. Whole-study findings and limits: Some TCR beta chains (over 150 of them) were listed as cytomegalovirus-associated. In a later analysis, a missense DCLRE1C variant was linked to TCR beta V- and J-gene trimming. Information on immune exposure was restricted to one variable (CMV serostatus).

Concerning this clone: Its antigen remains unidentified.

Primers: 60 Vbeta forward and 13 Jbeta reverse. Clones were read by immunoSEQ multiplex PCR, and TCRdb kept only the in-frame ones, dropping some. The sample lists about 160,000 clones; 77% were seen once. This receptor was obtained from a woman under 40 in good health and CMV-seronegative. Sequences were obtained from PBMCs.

In DNA form, the CDR3 reads TGTGCCAGCAGTCTCCCGACAGGGAGTAATCAGCCCCAGCATTTT. As protein: CASSLPTGSNQPQHF. V gene TRBV28 combines with J gene TRBJ1-5; 7 positions match TRBD1. Losses at the gene ends were 5 bases for V and 4 bases for J; bases not matched to a gene: 8. The CDR3 extends over 15 amino acids. From germline, CDR1 is MDHEN and CDR2 SYDVKM.